These 16 T cell receptor beta chains originate from one sample sequenced in a study of OX40 agonist ivuxolimab in advanced cancers. Sequencing was performed with immunoSEQ multiplex PCR; in TCRdb, only in-frame clones are kept and a portion is missing. The sample consists of 75,000 to 80,000 clones, around 83% of them appearing once. This specimen consisted of CD4+ or CD8+ T cells sorted from blood, obtained in a trial of the OX40 agonist ivuxolimab. The receptors were gathered from an adult with an advanced solid tumor such as melanoma, head and neck, liver or kidney cancer.

The rearrangement joins TRBV7-3 to TRBJ2-1; 8 bases align to TRBD1. The CDR3 consists of 15 residues. Germline CDR1 is SGHTA and CDR2 is FQGTGA. The ends lost 2 bases at V and 1 base at J; junction bases unmatched: 1. The CDR3 bases are TGTGCCAGCAGCTTAGGACAGGGATCCTACAATGAGCAGTTCTTC. Encoded protein: CASSLGQGSYNEQFF.

The genes are TRBV6-6 and TRBJ2-5; no firm D call. CDR1 and CDR2 from the germline V gene are MNHNY and SVGAGI (reference sequence). V lost 2 bases to trimming and J lost 1 base, with 2 bases between them. The CDR3 sequence is 12 residues long. The CDR3 loop reads CASSYPQETQYF. The CDR3 region has the DNA TGTGCCAGCAGTTACCCCCAAGAGACCCAGTACTTC.

This sequence joins TRBV6-5 and TRBJ1-2; D is unclear. The V end was cut by 7 bases, the J end by 6 bases, with 15 bases between. The germline V gene has CDR1 MNHEY and CDR2 SVGAGI. The CDR3 extends over 13 amino acids. Here the CDR3 DNA reads TGTGCCAGCAAAAAGGGAGGAGGGAATGGCTACACCTTC. This encodes CASKKGGGNGYTF.

This clone was observed a few times. CDR3 DNA sequence: TGCGCCAGCAGTGAATGGACAGGGGATTCGGGGCCCCAGCATTTT. Its translation is CASSEWTGDSGPQHF. The chain recombines TRBV10-2 with TRBJ1-5; 9 bases fit TRBD1. Losses at the gene ends were 3 bases for V and 9 bases for J; bases not matched to a gene: 9. The CDR3 is 15 residues long. Germline V gene sequence: CDR1 WSHSY, CDR2 SAAADI.

Only one count was recorded for this clone. The V gene is TRBV28, the J gene TRBJ2-7; 13 positions match TRBD2. Germline CDR1 reads MDHEN; CDR2 reads SYDVKM. The CDR3 extends over 16 amino acids. V trimming: 2 bases; J trimming: 6 bases; junction bases outside the gene matches: 7. The CDR3 sequence is CASSLGGTSGAPEQYF. The CDR3 DNA sequence: TGTGCCAGCAGTTTAGGGGGGACTAGCGGGGCTCCCGAGCAGTACTTC.

This clone was seen a single time. The genes are TRBV7-9 and TRBJ2-1; D is uncertain. The germline gives CDR1 SEHNR, CDR2 FQNEAQ (reference sequence). This CDR3 has 12 amino acids. Trimming pared 6 bases from V and 10 bases from J, leaving 13 bases between. The CDR3 here is CASRSVVMEQFF. The CDR3, as DNA: TGTGCCAGCAGGTCGGTAGTAATGGAGCAGTTCTTC.

This clone turned up a few times. The chain is built from TRBV7-2 and TRBJ2-1; the match to TRBD2 covers 11 bases. This CDR3 is 17 amino acids long. Germline trimming cut 5 bases from V and 10 bases from J; bases unmatched to any gene: 16. CDR1 SGHTA and CDR2 FQGNSA come from the germline V gene. CDR3 residues: CASSKRVRLAGGWEQFF. DNA for the CDR3: TGTGCCAGCAGCAAAAGGGTACGGCTAGCGGGAGGATGGGAGCAGTTCTTC.

The chain is built from TRBV27 and TRBJ1-1, with TRBD1 matching 7 bases. Germline CDR1 is MNHEY and CDR2 is SMNVEV (reference sequence). Unmatched junction bases numbered 10, after V lost 6 bases and J lost 6 bases. The CDR3 runs to 14 residues. This CDR3 is CASSRGQVYSEAFF. Written as DNA, the CDR3 is TGTGCCAGCAGCCGAGGACAGGTCTATTCTGAAGCTTTCTTT.

The genes are TRBV6-1 and TRBJ1-2; tentatively, D is TRBD1 (5 bases). The CDR3 is 12 amino acids. The V end was cut by 3 bases, the J end by 8 bases, with 10 bases between. The germline V gene has CDR1 MNHNS and CDR2 SASEGT. The CDR3 is CASSEWGEGYTF. CDR3 nucleotides: TGTGCCAGCAGTGAGTGGGGCGAAGGCTACACCTTC.

The V gene is TRBV14, the J gene TRBJ1-6; D perhaps matches TRBD1 (5 bases). Deletions cut 2 bases from V and 6 bases from J, with 14 bases between. Germline loops: CDR1 SGHDN, CDR2 FVKESK. The CDR3 has 16 amino acids. CDR3 protein: CASSQFGDVGNSPLHF. In DNA, the CDR3 is TGTGCCAGCAGCCAATTTGGGGACGTCGGTAATTCACCCCTCCACTTT.

This clone was counted once. This chain uses TRBV19 with TRBJ1-1; tentative D call: TRBD1 (6 bases). The CDR3 loop spans 17 amino acids. V lost 3 bases and J 4 bases, leaving 21 bases between the germline ends. Per the germline V gene, CDR1 is LNHDA and CDR2 is SQIVND (reference sequence). The CDR3 protein is CASSMGSLQGLATEAFF. As DNA, the CDR3 is TGTGCCAGTAGTATGGGGAGTTTACAGGGTTTGGCCACTGAAGCTTTCTTT. Full variable domain (remainder filled in from reference TRBV19 and TRBJ1-1): DGGITQSPKYLFRKEGQNVTLSCEQNLNHDAMYWYRQDPGQGLRLIYYSQIVNDFQKGDIAEGYSVSREKKESFPLTVTSAQKNPTAFYLCASSMGSLQGLATEAFFGQGTRLTVV.

This rearrangement joins TRBV2 to TRBJ2-2, with D perhaps matching TRBD1 (5 bases). V shed 4 bases and J shed 0 bases, with 9 bases lying between them. CDR1 and CDR2 (germline): SNHLY, FYNNEI. The CDR3 has 15 amino acids. CDR3 protein: CASSVYRTNTGELFF. CDR3 in DNA: TGTGCCAGCAGTGTTTACAGGACGAACACCGGGGAGCTGTTTTTT.

V is TRBV5-6 and J is TRBJ1-2; TRBD1 aligns across 9 bases. The CDR3 spans 15 residues. CDR1 SGHDT and CDR2 YYEEEE come from the germline V gene. V lost 0 bases, J lost 8 bases, and 8 bases stayed unmatched. The CDR3 region is CASSLASTGGSGYTF. CDR3 bases: TGTGCCAGCAGCTTGGCCTCGACAGGGGGAAGCGGCTACACCTTC.

This chain uses TRBV28 with TRBJ2-6; no clear D gene. Trimming took off 7 bases at V and 2 bases at J, with 12 bases between the two ends. The germline V gene has CDR1 MDHEN and CDR2 SYDVKM. CDR3 length: 15 amino acids. The CDR3 coding sequence is TGTGCCAGCAACCTTGAAGGAGCTGGGGCCAACGTCCTGACTTTC. Amino acids: CASNLEGAGANVLTF.

Concerning this clone itself: Other nucleotide sequences from this sample produce the same CDR3. The V call is TRBV5-5, the J call TRBJ2-7; 9 nucleotides match TRBD2. CDR3 length: 15 amino acids. Trimming removed 0 bases from V and 4 bases from J; junction bases left unmatched: 5. Germline assignment: CDR1 SGHKS and CDR2 YYEKEE (reference sequence). Here the CDR3 reads CASSLGLAGAYEQYF. The DNA for the CDR3 is TGTGCCAGCAGCTTGGGATTAGCGGGAGCGTACGAGCAGTACTTC.

The rearrangement links TRBV28 to TRBJ2-7; D remains unclear. This CDR3 has 12 amino acids. Germline V CDR1 and CDR2: MDHEN, SYDVKM. The V end lost 2 bases, the J end lost 3 bases, and 5 bases lay between the germline ends. In DNA, the CDR3 is TGTGCCAGCAGTTTACACGTCTACGAGCAGTACTTC. This gives the protein CASSLHVYEQYF. The full variable domain, with the rest looked up from reference TRBV28 and TRBJ2-7, is DVKVTQSSRYLVKRTGEKVFLECVQDMDHENMFWYRQDPGLGLRLIYFSYDVKMKEKGDIPEGYSVSREKKERFSLILESASTNQTSMYLCASSLHVYEQYFGPGTRLTVT.